This T cell receptor beta chain was recorded in a study of pediatric ulcerative colitis. Whole-study findings and limits: Some T cells in rectal biopsies may come from blood, especially with overt colitis.

The CDR3 has 17 residues. Trimming shortened V by 6 bases and J by 0 bases, and 20 bases separated the two germline ends. Germline-derived CDR1 and CDR2 are SGHAT and FQNNGV. On this clone: The antigen is not known.

During colonoscopy, one to two rectal pinch biopsies were collected. Before the diagnostic colonoscopy, ulcerative colitis patients were free of immunosuppressive medication. The method was immunoSEQ multiplex PCR; TCRdb's version includes in-frame clones alone and lacks a portion of them. The sample lists 30,000 to 45,000 clones, about 80% occurring once. Material for sequencing was gut tissue. This TCR was recovered from a boy aged 5-17 years with moderate ulcerative colitis. The chain uses TRBV11-2 and TRBJ1-1; D is unclear. The CDR3 region is CASSHYGLLVLNTEAFF. As DNA, the CDR3 is TGTGCCAGCAGTCATTACGGACTCCTAGTCTTGAACACTGAAGCTTTCTTT.